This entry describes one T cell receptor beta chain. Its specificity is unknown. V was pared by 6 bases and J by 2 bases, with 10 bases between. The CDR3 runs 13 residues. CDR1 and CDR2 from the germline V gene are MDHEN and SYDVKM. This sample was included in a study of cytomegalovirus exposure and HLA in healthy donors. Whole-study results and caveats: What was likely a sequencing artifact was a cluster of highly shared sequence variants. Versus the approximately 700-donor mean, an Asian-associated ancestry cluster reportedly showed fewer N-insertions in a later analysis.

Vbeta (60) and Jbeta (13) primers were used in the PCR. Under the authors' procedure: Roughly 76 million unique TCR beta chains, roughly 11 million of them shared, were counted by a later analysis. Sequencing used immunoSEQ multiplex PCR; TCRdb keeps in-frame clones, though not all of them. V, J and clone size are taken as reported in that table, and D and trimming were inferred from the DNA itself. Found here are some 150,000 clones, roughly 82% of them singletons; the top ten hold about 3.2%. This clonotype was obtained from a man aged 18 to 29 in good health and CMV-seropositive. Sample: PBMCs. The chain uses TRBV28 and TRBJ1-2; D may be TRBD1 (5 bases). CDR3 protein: CASRVSGNYGYTF. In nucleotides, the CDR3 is TGTGCCAGCAGAGTTTCAGGGAACTATGGCTACACCTTC.